These 10 T cell receptor beta chains originate from one sample sequenced in a study of blood T cell repertoires in COVID-19. Data came from immunoSEQ multiplex PCR; TCRdb stores just in-frame clones and leaves some out. In the table there are a few hundred thousand clones, around 83% of which are singletons. The specimen was PBMCs or T cells enriched from blood (not recorded which). Receptors were obtained from a woman aged 45 to 65 who had recovered from COVID-19.

The genes are TRBV11-2 and TRBJ1-2; 7 bases fit TRBD1. CDR3 size: 15 residues. Trimming took 5 bases from V and 6 from J; bases not matched to a gene: 12. CDR1 and CDR2 (germline): SGHAT, FQNNGV. The CDR3 DNA is TGTGCCAGCAGCCCCCGGGACAGAGAACCCGATGGCTACACCTTC. Translated, it gives CASSPRDREPDGYTF.

This clone occurred once. The chain employs TRBV6-5 and TRBJ2-1, with 9 bases that match TRBD1. The CDR3 length is 14 residues. The ends lost 8 bases at V and 9 bases at J; junction bases unmatched: 11. CDR1 is MNHEY and CDR2 is SVGAGI in the germline V gene. The CDR3 nucleotides are TGTGCCAGCGGACACTGGGGACAGGGAGGTGAGCAGTTCTTC. Translating it yields CASGHWGQGGEQFF.

The chain joins TRBV19 to TRBJ2-3, with 8 bases that match TRBD2. The germline V gene encodes CDR1 LNHDA and CDR2 SQIVND (reference sequence). The CDR3 loop spans 14 amino acids. Unmatched junction bases numbered 3, after V lost 6 bases and J lost 1 base. The CDR3 loop reads CASSVAGRTDTQYF. CDR3 nucleotide sequence: TGTGCCAGTAGCGTAGCGGGGCGCACAGATACGCAGTATTTT.

This chain uses TRBV11-2 with TRBJ1-1; 9 positions agree with TRBD1. Germline lookup yields CDR1 SGHAT and CDR2 FQNNGV. CDR3 length: 17 amino acids. J gave up 1 base and V 3 bases, and 9 bases lay outside the gene matches. The CDR3 here is CASSLGRQGEGNTEAFF. The CDR3 nucleotides read TGTGCCAGCAGCTTGGGCAGACAGGGGGAAGGGAACACTGAAGCTTTCTTT.

This clone turned up a few times. The chain uses TRBV5-1 and TRBJ1-4, with 9 bases that match TRBD1. After removal of 0 bases from V and 8 bases from J, the junction contained 8 bases not matched to a gene. The CDR3 is made up of 16 amino acids. Germline CDR1 is SGHRS and CDR2 is YFSETQ. The CDR3, as DNA: TGCGCCAGCAGCTTGGGGGGACAGGGCCTAGGGGAAAAACTGTTTTTT. Translating gives CASSLGGQGLGEKLFF. Using reference TRBV5-1 and TRBJ1-4 for the parts outside the CDR3, the full variable domain is KAGVTQTPRYLIKTRGQQVTLSCSPISGHRSVSWYQQTPGQGLQFLFEYFSETQRNKGNFPGRFSGRQFSNSRSEMNVSTLELGDSALYLCASSLGGQGLGEKLFFGSGTQLSVL.

V usage is TRBV7-2 and J usage is TRBJ2-1; D is unresolved. The V and J ends lost 3 bases and 5 bases respectively, with 8 bases between them. The CDR3 is 13 residues long. Germline CDR1 is SGHTA and CDR2 is FQGNSA. The CDR3 DNA is TGTGCCAGCAGCTTCCTACCAAACAATGAGCAGTTCTTC. This sequence encodes CASSFLPNNEQFF.

The rearrangement links TRBV7-2 to TRBJ2-4; weak D call: TRBD1 (6 bases). V shed 2 bases and J shed 5 bases, with 10 bases lying between them. CDR1 SGHTA and CDR2 FQGNSA come from the germline V gene. The CDR3 spans 14 residues. The CDR3 DNA follows: TGTGCCAGCAGCTTATCAGGGGTGCAAAACATTCAGTACTTC. Its translation is CASSLSGVQNIQYF. Full variable domain (remainder filled in from reference TRBV7-2 and TRBJ2-4): GAGVSQSPSNKVTEKGKDVELRCDPISGHTALYWYRQSLGQGLEFLIYFQGNSAPDKSGLPSDRFSAERTGGSVSTLTIQRTQQEDSAVYLCASSLSGVQNIQYFGAGTRLSVL.

This chain's CDR3 is CASSLKDRAYGYTF. The CDR3, as DNA: TGCGCCAGCAGCTTGAAGGACAGGGCCTATGGCTACACCTTC. This chain uses TRBV5-1 with TRBJ1-2; 8 nucleotides agree with TRBD1. Germline trimming cut 1 base from V and 4 bases from J; bases unmatched to any gene: 3. The CDR3 is 14 amino acids. Looked up from germline, CDR1 is SGHRS and CDR2 is YFSETQ.

The chain combines TRBV3-1 (or the pseudogene TRBV3-2) with TRBJ1-2, with 11 bases matching TRBD1. The CDR3 loop spans 14 amino acids. The V segment lost 4 bases and the J segment 7 bases; nucleotides outside the gene matches: 5. Germline CDR1 and CDR2: LGHDT and YNNKEL (reference sequence). The CDR3 DNA reads TGTGCCAGCAGCCGCGGACAGGGGGCCGGTGGCTACACCTTC. Residues: CASSRGQGAGGYTF.

This clone has only one observation. V usage is TRBV30 and J usage is TRBJ1-1; no clear D. Looked up from germline, CDR1 is GTSNPN and CDR2 is SVGIG (reference sequence). CDR3 length: 12 residues. Deletions cut 7 bases from V and 10 bases from J, with 19 bases between. The chain's CDR3 is CALYPVGTGAFF. The CDR3 DNA reads as TGTGCCTTGTACCCCGTTGGAACGGGAGCTTTCTTT.